Below, 29 T cell receptor beta chains from the same sample are listed, as sequenced in a study of blood T cell repertoires in COVID-19. Data came from immunoSEQ multiplex PCR; TCRdb stores just in-frame clones and leaves some out. The data contain over 150,000 clones, 89% of them singletons. The source material was peripheral blood. The source of these receptors is a man aged 18-30 years who had recovered from COVID-19.

The chain carries TRBV7-2 and TRBJ2-7, with D tentatively TRBD2 (6 bases). CDR3 length: 15 amino acids. The V end was cut by 5 bases, the J end by 4 bases, with 18 bases between. Germline lookup yields CDR1 SGHTA and CDR2 FQGNSA. CDR3 nucleotides: TGTGCCAGCAGCCGGTTAGCGGCTCCTTTTTACGAGCAGTACTTC. Protein: CASSRLAAPFYEQYF. Full variable domain (outside the CDR3, taken from reference TRBV7-2 and TRBJ2-7): GAGVSQSPSNKVTEKGKDVELRCDPISGHTALYWYRQSLGQGLEFLIYFQGNSAPDKSGLPSDRFSAERTGGSVSTLTIQRTQQEDSAVYLCASSRLAAPFYEQYFGPGTRLTVT.

The chain is built from TRBV5-6 and TRBJ2-1; TRBD2 aligns across 10 bases. Germline V gene data show CDR1 as SGHDT and CDR2 as YYEEEE. J gave up 8 bases and V 3 bases, and 8 bases lay outside the gene matches. This CDR3 has 15 amino acids. This CDR3 is CASSSSGRFFDEQFF. The CDR3, as DNA: TGTGCCAGCAGCTCTAGCGGGAGATTCTTCGATGAGCAGTTCTTC.

The chain couples TRBV3-1 (or the pseudogene TRBV3-2) to TRBJ1-2, with a weak D call TRBD1 (6 bases). The V end lost 1 base, the J end lost 4 bases, and 10 bases lay between the germline ends. Germline loops: CDR1 LGHDT, CDR2 YNNKEL (reference sequence). CDR3 size: 14 residues. CDR3 DNA sequence: TGTGCCAGCAGCCAAGCGCAGGGGCCCTATGGCTACACCTTC. Protein: CASSQAQGPYGYTF.

This clone has more than one count but fewer than ten. V and J are TRBV29-1 and TRBJ2-2; no definite D call. The CDR3 is 10 amino acids. Germline CDR1 reads SQVTM; CDR2 reads ANQGSEA. In nucleotides, the CDR3 is TGCGCCGGTAGTACCGGGGAGCTGTTTTTT. Its protein is CAGSTGELFF.

The V gene is TRBV5-1, the J gene TRBJ2-7; TRBD1 aligns across 8 bases. Germline CDR1 and CDR2: SGHRS and YFSETQ. This CDR3 has 14 amino acids. V dropped 0 bases and J dropped 12; count of bases not matched to a gene: 11. CDR3 DNA sequence: TGCGCCAGCAGCTTGGGTGGGACAGGACAACCATGGTACTTC. This encodes CASSLGGTGQPWYF.

The rearrangement uses TRBV4-1 and TRBJ2-7; 10 positions match TRBD2. Trimming took 3 bases from V and 1 from J; bases not matched to a gene: 6. The CDR3 has 16 amino acids. The V gene's germline CDR1 is MGHRA and CDR2 YSYEKL. The CDR3 protein is CASSHTWTSGSYEQYF. For the CDR3, the DNA is TGCGCCAGCAGCCATACCTGGACTAGCGGTTCCTACGAGCAGTACTTC.

The V gene is TRBV7-9, the J gene TRBJ2-1; D perhaps matches TRBD2 (6 bases). The CDR3 sequence is 18 residues long. Per germline, CDR1 SEHNR and CDR2 FQNEAQ (reference sequence). V was pared by 1 base and J by 2 bases, with 18 bases between. The CDR3 DNA follows: TGTGCCAGCAGCTTAGGTCCTCCGGGACTCGCGGCCTACAATGAGCAGTTCTTC. Translated: CASSLGPPGLAAYNEQFF.

The chain has TRBV7-8 and TRBJ2-7, with D unresolved. Germline V CDR1 and CDR2: SGHVS, FQNEAQ. The V gene lost 1 base and the J gene lost 4 bases, with 11 bases spanning the gap. There are 14 residues in the CDR3. Here the CDR3 DNA reads TGTGCCAGCAGCTTAGTTCGGTTGCCGTACGAGCAGTACTTC. Residues: CASSLVRLPYEQYF.

The J gene is TRBJ2-7, the V gene TRBV7-2, with 7 nucleotides matching TRBD2. CDR3 length equals 15 residues. Germline values: CDR1 SGHTA, CDR2 FQGNSA. J lost 3 bases, V lost 5 bases, and 10 bases had no gene match. The DNA for the CDR3 is TGTGCCAGCAGCCTCCGGGACTATCCTTACTACGAGCAGTACTTC. This gives the protein CASSLRDYPYYEQYF.

This rearrangement joins TRBV9 to TRBJ2-7; the match to TRBD2 covers 7 bases. The germline gives CDR1 SGDLS, CDR2 YYNGEE. This CDR3 is built from 13 residues. V shed 4 bases, J shed 3 bases, and the junction held 4 bases outside the gene matches. CDR3 sequence (DNA): TGTGCCAGCAGCAAAGGACTAGACTACGAGCAGTACTTC. This codes for CASSKGLDYEQYF. Combining the CDR3 with reference TRBV9 and TRBJ2-7 gives the whole variable domain DSGVTQTPKHLITATGQRVTLRCSPRSGDLSVYWYQQSLDQGLQFLIQYYNGEERAKGNILERFSAQQFPDLHSELNLSSLELGDSALYFCASSKGLDYEQYFGPGTRLTVT.

The chain has TRBV6-5 and TRBJ2-1, with a weak D call TRBD1 (5 bases). CDR3 length: 15 residues. Per germline, CDR1 MNHEY and CDR2 SVGAGI. Trimming removed 0 bases from V and 3 bases from J, with 9 bases in between. The CDR3 nucleotides are TGTGCCAGCAGTTACTCGAAGGGGTTCTACAATGAGCAGTTCTTC. As protein: CASSYSKGFYNEQFF.

This chain connects TRBV4-3 to TRBJ1-2; tentatively, D is TRBD1 (5 bases). Germline V gene sequence: CDR1 LGHNA, CDR2 YSLEER. This CDR3 has 14 amino acids. V was trimmed by 1 base and J by 4 bases, leaving 10 bases between them. CDR3 coding DNA: TGCGCCAGCAGCCAAGTCTCAGACAGCTATGGCTACACCTTC. Its translation: CASSQVSDSYGYTF.

This clone occurred once. The rearrangement uses TRBV6-4 and TRBJ2-1; 8 nucleotides line up with TRBD2. J lost 4 bases, V lost 4 bases, and 3 bases had no gene match. The CDR3 extends over 14 amino acids. The germline V gene encodes CDR1 MRHNA and CDR2 SNTAGT. The CDR3 bases are TGTGCCAGCAGTGCGGGGGGGAGTTACAATGAGCAGTTCTTC. The encoded protein is CASSAGGSYNEQFF.

The chain carries TRBV7-8 and TRBJ1-2, with D unresolved. The germline V gene encodes CDR1 SGHVS and CDR2 FQNEAQ. CDR3 size: 14 residues. V was cut by 3 bases and J by 4 bases, with 12 bases left in between. The chain's CDR3 is CASSLRGGAYGYTF. DNA for the CDR3: TGTGCCAGCAGCTTGCGAGGTGGAGCCTATGGCTACACCTTC.

This clone was counted only a few times. V and J are TRBV6-2 or TRBV6-3 and TRBJ2-7, with 10 bases identical to TRBD2. CDR3 length: 14 amino acids. Germline V gene data show CDR1 as MNHEY and CDR2 as SVGEGT. V trimming: 4 bases; J trimming: 4 bases; junction bases outside the gene matches: 4. This CDR3 reads CASSFGLADYEQYF. The CDR3 DNA follows: TGTGCCAGCAGTTTCGGACTAGCGGATTACGAGCAGTACTTC.

The CDR3 DNA follows: TGTGCCAGCAGTTTTAGCGGGAGGCTTTTGGATACGCAGTATTTT. It is translated as CASSFSGRLLDTQYF. This chain connects TRBV28 to TRBJ2-3, with 10 nucleotides matching TRBD2. Per germline, CDR1 MDHEN and CDR2 SYDVKM. This CDR3 region has 15 residues. After removal of 3 bases from V and 6 bases from J, the junction contained 6 bases not matched to a gene.

CDR3 in DNA: TGTGCCAGCAGGGAAGACAGGGTAATGATAGATACGCAGTATTTT. Translating gives CASREDRVMIDTQYF. The gene calls are TRBV28 and TRBJ2-3; 7 positions agree with TRBD1. Germline CDR1 MDHEN, CDR2 SYDVKM. This CDR3 spans 15 amino acids. J gave up 5 bases and V 6 bases, and 11 bases lay outside the gene matches.

The J gene is TRBJ1-6, the V gene TRBV29-1, with D hard to call. Looked up from germline, CDR1 is SQVTM and CDR2 is ANQGSEA. The CDR3 has 14 residues. Trimming left V 5 bases short and J 5 bases short, with 13 bases between. CDR3 protein: CSVSDGLDNSPLHF. The CDR3 DNA is TGCAGCGTTTCTGACGGGTTGGATAATTCACCCCTCCACTTT.

The gene calls are TRBV3-1 (or the pseudogene TRBV3-2) and TRBJ2-5, with 11 positions matching TRBD1. The germline V gene encodes CDR1 LGHDT and CDR2 YNNKEL (reference sequence). The CDR3 totals 15 residues. J lost 5 bases, V lost 4 bases, and 6 bases had no gene match. The CDR3: CASSPRDRGSETQYF. Written as DNA, the CDR3 is TGTGCCAGCAGCCCCCGGGACAGGGGGTCGGAGACCCAGTACTTC.

The chain recombines TRBV27 with TRBJ2-1; weak D call: TRBD2 (6 bases). Trimming removed 11 bases at V and 7 bases at J, with 15 bases between. Looked up from germline, CDR1 is MNHEY and CDR2 is SMNVEV (reference sequence). The CDR3 has 12 amino acids. CDR3 residues: CAVWAGRNEQFF. CDR3 bases: TGTGCCGTTTGGGCGGGAAGGAATGAGCAGTTCTTC.

CDR3 DNA sequence: TGCGCCAGCAGCCTCCGGGACAGGGGGTACGAGCAGTACTTC. It codes for CASSLRDRGYEQYF. The chain is built from TRBV4-1 and TRBJ2-7, with 11 bases aligning to TRBD1. This CDR3 contains 14 residues. Looked up from germline, CDR1 is MGHRA and CDR2 is YSYEKL. Unmatched junction bases numbered 3, after V lost 4 bases and J lost 4 bases.

V usage is TRBV5-6 and J usage is TRBJ2-1; 7 nucleotides line up with TRBD1. The CDR3 runs to 14 residues. CDR1 is SGHDT, CDR2 YYEEEE, per germline. Trimming at V came to 2 bases and at J to 3 bases, leaving 2 bases not matched to a gene. The CDR3 is CASSFRTGYNEQFF. In DNA form, the CDR3 reads TGTGCCAGCAGCTTTAGGACAGGCTACAATGAGCAGTTCTTC.

This clone was recorded once. The chain is built from TRBV5-1 and TRBJ2-2; 7 bases line up with TRBD2. CDR3 length equals 18 residues. Germline CDR1 is SGHRS and CDR2 is YFSETQ. Unmatched junction bases numbered 11, after V lost 3 bases and J lost 0 bases. The CDR3: CASSSKISAGPNTGELFF. CDR3 nucleotide sequence: TGCGCCAGCAGCTCGAAGATTTCAGCGGGACCGAACACCGGGGAGCTGTTTTTT.

The chain couples TRBV3-1 (or the pseudogene TRBV3-2) to TRBJ2-7, with 10 bases matching TRBD1. The CDR3 runs to 15 residues. Germline-derived CDR1 and CDR2 are LGHDT and YNNKEL (reference sequence). J gave up 3 bases and V 4 bases, and 6 bases lay outside the gene matches. CDR3 loop: CASSPGTGVVYEQYF. In DNA form, the CDR3 reads TGTGCCAGCAGCCCCGGGACAGGGGTTGTCTACGAGCAGTACTTC.

The rearrangement links TRBV10-3 to TRBJ2-3; no reliable D call. Per the germline V gene, CDR1 is ENHRY and CDR2 is SYGVKD. V was clipped by 0 bases and J by 4 bases, with 14 bases between them. The CDR3 has 16 residues. The CDR3 DNA reads TGTGCCATCAGTGAGTCAGAAGGATCGGGTCCAGATACGCAGTATTTT. Amino acid sequence: CAISESEGSGPDTQYF.

The chain carries TRBV7-9 and TRBJ2-7, with D uncertain. V shed 1 base and J shed 6 bases, with 13 bases lying between them. The CDR3 is 14 residues long. The V gene's germline CDR1 is SEHNR and CDR2 FQNEAQ (reference sequence). CDR3 loop: CASSLGVSPGEQYF. The CDR3 DNA is TGTGCCAGCAGCTTAGGGGTTAGCCCTGGCGAGCAGTACTTC.

The chain combines TRBV6-5 with TRBJ2-3, with 8 bases that match TRBD2. Germline trimming cut 7 bases from V and 6 bases from J; bases unmatched to any gene: 6. The CDR3 length is 13 residues. Germline values: CDR1 MNHEY, CDR2 SVGAGI. The CDR3 nucleotides are TGTGCCAGCACCACGACTAGCGTGGATACGCAGTATTTT. It is translated as CASTTTSVDTQYF.

This clone was detected only a few times. The chain couples TRBV18 to TRBJ2-3, with 7 bases that match TRBD1. Germline V lookup: CDR1 KGHSH, CDR2 LQKENI. The CDR3 contains 13 residues. V shed 2 bases and J 9 bases; nucleotides not matched to a gene: 5. CDR3 bases: TGTGCCAGCTCACCAACGGGACAGCCAACGCAGTATTTT. This codes for CASSPTGQPTQYF.

The chain couples TRBV7-2 to TRBJ2-1; D ambiguous. The CDR3 consists of 16 residues. The V gene lost 3 bases and the J gene lost 5 bases, with 17 bases spanning the gap. Germline lookup yields CDR1 SGHTA and CDR2 FQGNSA. The CDR3 bases are TGTGCCAGCAGCTTTCAGAGAGGATCCCAAAACAATGAGCAGTTCTTC. Translated, it gives CASSFQRGSQNNEQFF.